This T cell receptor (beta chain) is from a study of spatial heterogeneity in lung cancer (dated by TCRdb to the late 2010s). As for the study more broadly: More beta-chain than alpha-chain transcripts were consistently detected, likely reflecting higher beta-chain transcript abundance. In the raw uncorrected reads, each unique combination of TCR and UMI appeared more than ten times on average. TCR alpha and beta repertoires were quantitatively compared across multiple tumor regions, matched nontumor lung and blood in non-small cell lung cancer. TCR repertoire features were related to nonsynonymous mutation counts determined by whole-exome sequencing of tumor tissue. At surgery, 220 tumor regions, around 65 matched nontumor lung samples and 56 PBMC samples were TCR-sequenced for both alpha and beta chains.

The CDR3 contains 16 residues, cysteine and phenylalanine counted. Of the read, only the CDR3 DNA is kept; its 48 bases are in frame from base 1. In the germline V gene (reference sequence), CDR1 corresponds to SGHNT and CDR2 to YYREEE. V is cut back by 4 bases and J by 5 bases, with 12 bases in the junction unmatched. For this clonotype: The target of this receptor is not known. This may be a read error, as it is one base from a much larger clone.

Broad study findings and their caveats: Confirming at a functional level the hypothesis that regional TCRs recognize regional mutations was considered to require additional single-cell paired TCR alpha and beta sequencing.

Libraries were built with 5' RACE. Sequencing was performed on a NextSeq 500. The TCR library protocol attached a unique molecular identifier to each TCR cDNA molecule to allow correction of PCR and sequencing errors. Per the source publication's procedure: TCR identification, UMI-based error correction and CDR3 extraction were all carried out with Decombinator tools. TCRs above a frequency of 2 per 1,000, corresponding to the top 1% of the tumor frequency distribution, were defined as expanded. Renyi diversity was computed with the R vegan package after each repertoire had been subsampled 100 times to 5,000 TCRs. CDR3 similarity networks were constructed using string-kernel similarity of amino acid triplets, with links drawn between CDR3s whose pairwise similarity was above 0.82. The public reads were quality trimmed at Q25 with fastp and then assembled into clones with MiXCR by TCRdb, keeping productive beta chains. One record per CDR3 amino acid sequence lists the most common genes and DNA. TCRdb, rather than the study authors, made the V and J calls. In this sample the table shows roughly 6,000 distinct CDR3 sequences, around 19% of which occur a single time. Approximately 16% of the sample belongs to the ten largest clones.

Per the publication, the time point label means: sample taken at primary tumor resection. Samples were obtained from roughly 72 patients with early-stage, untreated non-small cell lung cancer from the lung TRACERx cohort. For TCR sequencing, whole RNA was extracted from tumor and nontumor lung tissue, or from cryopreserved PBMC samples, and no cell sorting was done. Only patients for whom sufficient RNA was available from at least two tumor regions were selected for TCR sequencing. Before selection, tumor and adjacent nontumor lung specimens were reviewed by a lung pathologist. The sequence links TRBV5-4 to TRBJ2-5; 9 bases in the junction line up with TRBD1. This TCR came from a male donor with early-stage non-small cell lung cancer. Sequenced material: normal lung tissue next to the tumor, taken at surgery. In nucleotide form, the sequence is TGTGCCAGCAGCCTCCGACCTACAGGGGGCGGGGAGACCCAGTACTTC. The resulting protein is CASSLRPTGGGETQYF.